The clone carrying this T cell receptor beta chain has just a few counts. Amplification targeted TCR beta CDR3 regions from RNA transcripts. The HTBI set primed first-round TCR CDR3 RT-PCR. Via MiXCR, TCRdb re-called the multiplex PCR reads, giving one row per CDR3 protein. The repertoire holds hundreds of thousands of distinct CDR3 sequences, around 20% seen once, with roughly 17% in the top ten. CDR1 LNHDA and CDR2 SQIVND come from the germline V gene (reference sequence). The V and J ends lost 6 bases and 5 bases, in that order; junction bases with no gene match: 9. This CDR3 has 14 amino acids. PBMCs were derived from approximately 10 ml fresh peripheral blood. This specimen belongs to a study of T cells in Graves' hyperthyroidism and ophthalmopathy.

This sequence was found in a woman aged 45 to 65 with Graves' hyperthyroidism that later progressed to Graves' ophthalmopathy. The chain links TRBV19 to TRBJ2-7; 8 bases are shared with TRBD1. The specimen was blood. The CDR3 loop is CASSQGAGMDEQYF. The DNA of the CDR3 is TGTGCCAGTAGCCAGGGGGCAGGCATGGACGAGCAGTACTTC.